The 20 T cell receptor beta chains presented below share a single source sample, sequenced in a study of blood T cell repertoires in COVID-19. Profiling relied on immunoSEQ multiplex PCR, and the TCRdb table lists in-frame clones only, not all of them. Among roughly 110,000 clones listed, about two thirds were seen once. Sequencing was performed on peripheral blood. These receptor sequences come from a human donor with acute or convalescent COVID-19. The donor label of this sample is uncertain.

V is TRBV5-1 and J is TRBJ2-2; no reliable D call. The germline V and J ends were trimmed by 4 bases and 1 base, with 5 bases remaining between them. This CDR3 comprises 13 residues. Germline-derived CDR1 and CDR2 are SGHRS and YFSETQ. DNA for the CDR3: TGCGCCAGCAGCACGGGGAACACCGGGGAGCTGTTTTTT. This codes for CASSTGNTGELFF.

The J gene is TRBJ1-5, the V gene TRBV6-5; 10 bases are shared with TRBD1. This CDR3 is built from 14 residues. V shed 5 bases and J 7 bases; nucleotides not matched to a gene: 5. Germline V gives CDR1 MNHEY, CDR2 SVGAGI. The CDR3, as DNA: TGTGCCAGCAGTCCTTTGACAGGGGGCCAGCCCCAGCATTTT. It is translated as CASSPLTGGQPQHF.

This clone was detected a few times. The chain combines TRBV10-3 with TRBJ1-6, with TRBD1 matching 7 bases. Losses at the gene ends were 6 bases for V and 11 bases for J; bases not matched to a gene: 10. The V gene's germline CDR1 is ENHRY and CDR2 SYGVKD. This CDR3 comprises 14 residues. The CDR3 DNA sequence: TGTGCCATCAGACCTGCAGGGGGGAGTACACCCCTCCACTTT. Its translation is CAIRPAGGSTPLHF.

This clone was counted once. The V gene is TRBV15, the J gene TRBJ1-6; possible D gene TRBD1, 6 bases. Trimming pared 7 bases from V and 9 bases from J, leaving 13 bases between. The CDR3 loop spans 13 amino acids. Germline CDR1 reads LNHNV; CDR2 reads YYDKDF (reference sequence). The CDR3 coding sequence is TGTGCCACCACCCTAGGGACACCTTCACCCCTCCACTTT. Translation gives CATTLGTPSPLHF.

This clone was detected a few times. The J gene is TRBJ1-2, the V gene TRBV19; D unresolved. V lost 1 base and J lost 3, with 9 bases in between. The germline gives CDR1 LNHDA, CDR2 SQIVND (reference sequence). The CDR3 consists of 14 residues. The CDR3 DNA reads as TGTGCCAGTAGTATAGTACAGTCTCACTATGGCTACACCTTC. This codes for CASSIVQSHYGYTF.

The V gene is TRBV28, the J gene TRBJ2-7, with 7 bases aligning to TRBD1. Per germline, CDR1 MDHEN and CDR2 SYDVKM. V was clipped by 6 bases and J by 7 bases; unmatched bases: 9. The CDR3 has 13 residues. CDR3 residues: CASRRPTGFEQYF. DNA for the CDR3: TGTGCCAGCAGGAGGCCGACAGGGTTTGAGCAGTACTTC.

DNA of the CDR3: TGTGCCAGCAGGGGCGGACAGGGGCACCACGAGCAGTACTTC. It translates to CASRGGQGHHEQYF. This sequence joins TRBV5-6 and TRBJ2-7, with 9 bases aligning to TRBD1. Germline CDR1 SGHDT, CDR2 YYEEEE. V was clipped by 5 bases and J by 5 bases; unmatched bases: 8. The length of the CDR3 is 14 residues.

The J gene is TRBJ1-1, the V gene TRBV6-5; TRBD1 might be the D (6 bases). Trimming stripped 10 bases from V and 7 bases from J, with 16 bases between. Germline V gene data show CDR1 as MNHEY and CDR2 as SVGAGI. The CDR3 sequence is 12 residues long. Here the CDR3 DNA reads TGTGCCATCAATAACAGGGTCGGTGAAGCTTTCTTT. Protein: CAINNRVGEAFF.

This clone was recorded many times. This chain links TRBV24-1 with TRBJ2-7; 10 bases match TRBD1. The CDR3 loop spans 18 amino acids. Trimming removed 5 bases from V and 4 bases from J; junction bases left unmatched: 16. Germline CDR1 reads KGHDR; CDR2 reads SFDVKD. The CDR3 here is CATSALAGTGAINYEQYV. DNA for the CDR3: TGTGCCACCAGTGCCCTGGCGGGGACAGGGGCCATCAATTACGAGCAGTACGTC.

The CDR3 DNA is TGTGCCAGCATGCCACTAGCGGGGAATTACAATGAGCAGTTCTTC. It is translated as CASMPLAGNYNEQFF. The rearrangement joins TRBV6-5 to TRBJ2-1; 10 bases fit TRBD2. In germline, CDR1 is MNHEY, CDR2 SVGAGI. The CDR3 length is 15 residues. V dropped 7 bases and J dropped 4; count of bases not matched to a gene: 7.

The rearrangement joins TRBV5-4 to TRBJ2-3, with 7 bases that match TRBD2. The germline gives CDR1 SGHNT, CDR2 YYREEE (reference sequence). V lost 0 bases and J lost 6; bases outside the gene matches: 7. The length of the CDR3 is 15 residues. The CDR3 loop reads CASSLGTSVRDTQYF. In DNA form, the CDR3 reads TGTGCCAGCAGCTTGGGAACTAGCGTACGGGATACGCAGTATTTT.

The V and J genes are TRBV18 and TRBJ1-1; 8 bases line up with TRBD1. The CDR3 extends over 15 amino acids. Germline-derived CDR1 and CDR2 are KGHSH and LQKENI. The V segment lost 0 bases and the J segment 4 bases; nucleotides outside the gene matches: 4. CDR3 protein: CASSPPTGGFTEAFF. The CDR3 bases are TGTGCCAGCTCACCACCTACAGGGGGTTTCACTGAAGCTTTCTTT.

This clone has a count of ten or more. V usage is TRBV5-1 and J usage is TRBJ1-2; 7 bases match TRBD1. CDR1 is SGHRS and CDR2 is YFSETQ in the germline V gene. The CDR3 has 14 amino acids. V shed 3 bases, J shed 4 bases, and the junction held 6 bases outside the gene matches. For the CDR3, the DNA is TGCGCCAGCAGCTCCGGACAGGCCTTCTATGGCTACACCTTC. This encodes CASSSGQAFYGYTF.

The V and J genes are TRBV10-3 and TRBJ2-5; 8 positions agree with TRBD2. The CDR3 runs to 13 residues. Per germline, CDR1 ENHRY and CDR2 SYGVKD. The junction had 1 base not matched to a gene; V was cut back by 2 bases and J by 5 bases. In nucleotides, the CDR3 is TGTGCCATCAGTGAGCGGGGGGGGGAGACCCAGTACTTC. Amino acid sequence: CAISERGGETQYF.

The chain couples TRBV28 to TRBJ1-5; TRBD1 matches 7 bases. CDR3 size: 14 residues. The germline CDR1 and CDR2 sequences are MDHEN and SYDVKM. Trimming at V came to 6 bases and at J to 4 bases, leaving 6 bases not matched to a gene. The CDR3 loop reads CASSRDRVNQPQHF. The CDR3 nucleotides read TGTGCCAGCAGCCGCGACAGGGTTAATCAGCCCCAGCATTTT.

The rearrangement links TRBV24-1 to TRBJ1-5, with 10 bases aligning to TRBD1. V gave up 4 bases and J gave up 6 bases; unmatched junction bases: 5. Germline V gene sequence: CDR1 KGHDR, CDR2 SFDVKD. This CDR3 spans 15 amino acids. This CDR3 is CATSEGQGRGQPQHF. CDR3 bases: TGTGCCACCAGTGAGGGACAGGGGCGCGGTCAGCCCCAGCATTTT.

This clone came up a few times. The J gene is TRBJ2-4, the V gene TRBV27; 8 bases are a match to TRBD2. The junction had 4 bases not matched to a gene; V was cut back by 6 bases and J by 3 bases. This CDR3 has 14 residues. The germline V gene has CDR1 MNHEY and CDR2 SMNVEV (reference sequence). The CDR3 protein is CASRDTSGKNIQYF. DNA for the CDR3: TGTGCCAGCAGAGATACTAGCGGCAAAAACATTCAGTACTTC.

This clone has at least ten counts. Other nucleotide sequences from this sample produce the same CDR3. The J gene is TRBJ2-5, the V gene TRBV21-1; the table assigns TRBD1, which was not confirmed against the DNA. TRBV21-1 has pseudogene status. CDR3 length: 16 amino acids. The CDR3 sequence: CASSKSGQGAGETQYF. Here the CDR3 DNA reads TGTGCCAGCAGCAAATCGGGACAGGGGGCGGGTGAGACCCAGTACTTC.

This rearrangement joins TRBV7-2 to TRBJ2-5, with D unresolved. The CDR3 is 14 amino acids. V was pared by 7 bases and J by 6 bases, with 18 bases between. Germline V gives CDR1 SGHTA, CDR2 FQGNSA. CDR3 loop: CASTPRDYQKTQYF. The CDR3 coding sequence is TGTGCCAGCACCCCTAGAGATTATCAAAAGACCCAGTACTTC.

The chain recombines TRBV21-1 with TRBJ1-5; the table's D call of TRBD1 was not tested on the DNA. TRBV21-1 is labeled a pseudogene. The CDR3 length is 18 residues. The CDR3 coding sequence is TGTGCCAGCAGCAAGGGGTTCAGGGGCACCCTTAGCAATCAGCCCCAGCATTTT. Amino acids: CASSKGFRGTLSNQPQHF.